Listed below are T cell receptor beta chains from one sample, sequenced in a study of T cells expressing NK-cell markers. TCRdb reprocessed the 5' RACE reads and keeps a single row for each CDR3 protein, giving no DNA. This sample's table has some 390,000 distinct CDR3 sequences. The sequenced sample was blood T cells: a sorted CD56 or NKG2C T cell subset, CD4+ or CD8+ T cells, or bulk PBMC T cells (not recorded which). The receptors come from a woman between 45 and 60 years old in good health. The CDR3 runs from the conserved cysteine through the conserved F or W.

V	J	CDR3
TRBV28	TRBJ2-4	CASIPASGIAKNIQYF
TRBV29-1	TRBJ2-3	CSVAQGLRTDTQYF
TRBV6-5	TRBJ1-1	CASSYSVLLGTEAFF
TRBV29-1	TRBJ2-3	CSVQDPGTDTQYF
TRBV6-6	TRBJ1-3	CASSFSQGLNGNTIYF
TRBV11-2	TRBJ2-3	CASSFIPEEDTQYF
TRBV6-6	TRBJ2-5	CASNQLAGDGETQYF
TRBV15	TRBJ2-2	CATSRDLIGELFF
TRBV5-6	TRBJ2-2	CASSSAGTGAGELFF
TRBV24-1	TRBJ2-4	CATSDLGPGRAQNIQYF
TRBV10-3	TRBJ2-5	CAISSGTPATQYF
TRBV14	TRBJ2-7	CASSRGVFNSYEQYF
TRBV12-3/TRBV12-4	TRBJ2-1	CASSYIQGVNEQFF
TRBV19	TRBJ1-1	CASSRAQAEAFF
TRBV24-1	TRBJ2-7	CATKGQGKDEQYF
TRBV20-1	TRBJ2-1	CSASLKSGAPGDEQFF
TRBV29-1	TRBJ2-4	CSVEDTRLAKNIQYF
TRBV11-2	TRBJ2-1	CASSQSSGLAGREQFF
TRBV6-2/TRBV6-3	TRBJ2-1	CASSYGSGVEQFF
TRBV15	TRBJ2-2	CATSKVGRNTGELFF
TRBV14	TRBJ2-3	CASSLNSGTTRRTDTQYF
TRBV5-1	TRBJ1-4	CASSFRRVEGEKLFF
TRBV24-1	TRBJ2-1	CATSDLGGSGSYNEQFF
TRBV27	TRBJ2-1	CASSSQPSSYNEQFF
TRBV5-1	TRBJ2-1	CASSLGGLAVNEQFF
TRBV12-3/TRBV12-4	TRBJ2-3	CASSYSIRQYF
TRBV27	TRBJ2-1	CASKGHGVNEQFF
TRBV6-2/TRBV6-3	TRBJ2-1	CASSYLPGRADEQFF
TRBV27	TRBJ2-2	CASSLYTGELFF
TRBV2	TRBJ1-2	CASSGTGGGGYTF
TRBV6-9	TRBJ2-2	CASSRSPTGDMVGELFF
TRBV4-1	TRBJ2-1	CAGGGTNEQFF
TRBV5-5	TRBJ1-6	CASSLEGQGSSPLHF
TRBV6-5	TRBJ1-2	CASSSTETYGYTF
TRBV20-1	TRBJ2-1	CRGLAGTGEQFF
TRBV5-1	TRBJ2-3	CASSSSGAGVWNTQYF
TRBV5-6	TRBJ2-1	CASSLTSAEQFF
TRBV5-5	TRBJ1-2	CASSLGDRGAISDGYTF
TRBV29-1	TRBJ2-2	CSARTGAGELFF
TRBV2	TRBJ2-2	CASSGAVAGTGELFF
TRBV12-3/TRBV12-4	TRBJ2-1	CATRLAGGSYNEQFF
TRBV20-1	TRBJ2-1	CSAREGVLAVGNEQFF